The rows below give T cell receptor beta chains drawn from one sample of a study of blood T cells in healthy people across ages. MiXCR, run by TCRdb on the 5' RACE reads, gives a single entry per CDR3 protein. The data show around 1.7 million distinct CDR3 sequences, 28% seen once. The source material was blood. These receptors were taken from a woman under 40 in good health. Each CDR3 is given with its conserved first and last residue. Each record gives: J gene, clone size, V gene, D gene, CDR3 DNA, CDR3 protein. The D gene is left open where the match is weak. Rows may omit the clone size; those that give it use once, few, many or a size class.

TRBJ2-7,many,TRBV6-1,-,TGTGCCAGCACCTCAGGCATCGTTGCGAGTCGCCAGAGGGTCTACGAGCAGTACTTC,CASTSGIVASRQRVYEQYF
TRBJ2-1,-,TRBV7-3,-,TGTGCCAGTAGCTTACATGGGGGGGCTTTCAATGAGCAGTTCTTC,CASSLHGGAFNEQFF
TRBJ2-7,many,TRBV12-3/TRBV12-4,-,TGTGCCAGCAGCTTCATTGGCTACGAGCAGTACTTC,CASSFIGYEQYF
TRBJ2-7,many,TRBV20-1,TRBD1,TGCAGTGCTAGAGTAGCCGGGACAGGGACCTACGAGCAGTACTTC,CSARVAGTGTYEQYF
TRBJ1-4,-,TRBV7-9,-,TGTGCCAGCAGCTCCCAGGGCGAGGAAAAACTGTTTTTT,CASSSQGEEKLFF
TRBJ2-5,-,TRBV4-1,-,TGCGCCAGCAGCCACGGACGAACAGTGCGGGAGACCCAGTACTTC,CASSHGRTVRETQYF
TRBJ2-7,-,TRBV7-2,-,TGTGCCAGCAGCTCCTCCCCAGGGGCCAGTGATCCCTACGAGCAGTACTTC,CASSSSPGASDPYEQYF
TRBJ1-2,-,TRBV5-1,-,TGCGCCAGCAGCCTGAACGGAAAAGAATGGGGCTACACCTTC,CASSLNGKEWGYTF
TRBJ2-7,-,TRBV3-1,TRBD1,TGTGCCAGCAGTGTACTCCGGGACAGTTCCTACGAGCAGTACTTC,CASSVLRDSSYEQYF
TRBJ2-5,-,TRBV12-3/TRBV12-4,TRBD1,TGTGCCAGCAGTTTTTTCGACAGGGGGCGGGAGCAGTACTTC,CASSFFDRGREQYF
TRBJ1-2,few,TRBV20-1,-,TGCAGTGCCTCCTCCTCGGACGGGGATAGGTATGGCTACACCTTC,CSASSSDGDRYGYTF
TRBJ2-1,-,TRBV20-1,TRBD2,TGCAGTGCTAGAGATCCCTCCAGCGGGATGGGCGATGAGCAGTTCTTC,CSARDPSSGMGDEQFF
TRBJ2-3,-,TRBV20-1,-,TGCAGTGCTAGAATCAGGGGCGTCGGCACAGATACGCAGTATTTT,CSARIRGVGTDTQYF
TRBJ2-1,few,TRBV7-9,TRBD1,TGTGCCAGCAGTTTAGTCCTAACAGGGGTGGGGTACAATGAGCAGTTCTTC,CASSLVLTGVGYNEQFF
TRBJ2-3,few,TRBV7-9,-,TGTGCCAGCAGACCGGGACCAAAAAGGAAGACGGCAGATACGCAGTATTTT,CASRPGPKRKTADTQYF
TRBJ2-1,-,TRBV6-1,-,TGTGCCAGCAGTGAATTGGTGGGGAGTTCCTACAATGAGCAGTTCTTC,CASSELVGSSYNEQFF
TRBJ2-7,-,TRBV5-1,-,TGCGCCAGCAGTCCCCGTCAGGGGACGGTCTACGAGCAGTACTTC,CASSPRQGTVYEQYF
TRBJ1-1,once,TRBV19,TRBD1,TGTGCCAGTAGTGGGGACAGATTGAACACTGAAGCTTTCTTT,CASSGDRLNTEAFF
TRBJ2-7,-,TRBV27,-,TGTGCCAGCAGGGACAGCTTCTCCTACGAGCAGTACTTC,CASRDSFSYEQYF
TRBJ2-2,-,TRBV10-3,-,TGTGCCATCAGTGAAAATGGGGGCGCCGGGGAGCTGTTTTTT,CAISENGGAGELFF
TRBJ2-3,-,TRBV12-3/TRBV12-4,-,TGTGCCAGCAGTTTTGGGACTCGCCGCACAGATACGCAGTATTTT,CASSFGTRRTDTQYF
TRBJ2-5,-,TRBV12-3/TRBV12-4,-,TGTGCCAGCAGGGATGGGTTCCAAGAGACCCAGTACTTC,CASRDGFQETQYF
TRBJ2-6,many,TRBV5-1,TRBD1,TGCGCCAGCAGCTTGAGTGGGACAGGGGGCACTGGGGCCAACGTCCTGACTTTC,CASSLSGTGGTGANVLTF
TRBJ2-7,few,TRBV5-1,-,TGCGCCAGCAGGTTCTCCACGGGCTACGAGCAGTACTTC,CASRFSTGYEQYF
TRBJ1-1,-,TRBV7-9,-,TGTGCCAGCAGATCTACAGGGTGGGCTGAAGCTTTCTTT,CASRSTGWAEAFF
TRBJ2-7,many,TRBV9,-,TGCGCCAGCAGTCCCAGGATAGCGTACGAGCAGTACTTC,CASSPRIAYEQYF
TRBJ1-4,few,TRBV5-5,TRBD1,TGTGCCAGCAGCCAAGACAGGGGGGGAACTAATGAAAAACTGTTTTTT,CASSQDRGGTNEKLFF
TRBJ1-2,-,TRBV7-9,TRBD1,TGTGCCAGCAGCCCTTCCGGGACAGGGGACGGCTATGGCTACACCTTC,CASSPSGTGDGYGYTF
TRBJ1-1,few,TRBV5-1,-,TGCGCCAGCAGCTTGGAAGAAGTCAACACTGAAGCTTTCTTT,CASSLEEVNTEAFF
TRBJ2-7,many,TRBV6-1,-,TGTGCCAGCAGTCAACCCCACCTAAAGCTATACGAGCAGTACTTC,CASSQPHLKLYEQYF
TRBJ2-1,-,TRBV10-3,-,TGTGCCATCAGTGAGCCCTTCAATGAGCAGTTCTTC,CAISEPFNEQFF
TRBJ2-3,-,TRBV20-1,TRBD2,TGCAGTGCTCTACTAGCGGGAAGCACAGATACGCAGTATTTT,CSALLAGSTDTQYF
TRBJ2-1,-,TRBV20-1,TRBD2,TGCAGTGCTAGAGTCAGTACTAGCGGGAGGGCCCCCTACAATGAGCAGTTCTTC,CSARVSTSGRAPYNEQFF
TRBJ2-3,many,TRBV29-1,TRBD1,TGCAGCGTTCCTGGGACAGGGACAAACACAGATACGCAGTATTTT,CSVPGTGTNTDTQYF
TRBJ1-2,-,TRBV3-1,-,TGTGCCGGTCAAGGACAGTTTAACTATGGCTACACCTTC,CAGQGQFNYGYTF
TRBJ2-7,-,TRBV21-1,-,TGTGCCAGCGGCAAAGTCCGGTGTTTCTACGAGCAGTACTTC,CASGKVRCFYEQYF
TRBJ2-1,-,TRBV3-1,-,TGTGCCAGCAGCCGCTGGGGCAATGAGCAGTTCTTC,CASSRWGNEQFF
TRBJ1-1,many,TRBV29-1,TRBD1,TGCAGCGTCGGGACAGGGGATACTGAAGCTTTCTTT,CSVGTGDTEAFF
TRBJ2-1,-,TRBV7-2,-,TGTGCCAGCAGCCGGCACAGGGCAGGGGGGGCGCAAGAGACCCAGTTCTTC,CASSRHRAGGAQETQFF
TRBJ2-1,-,TRBV7-6,-,TGTGCCAGCAGCCCTGGACCGGCCAATGAGCAGTTCTTC,CASSPGPANEQFF
TRBJ2-7,few,TRBV18,-,TGTGCCAGCTCACCCCGCGGCCGACCCCAAGGAACGAGCTCCTACGAGCAGTACTTC,CASSPRGRPQGTSSYEQYF
TRBJ2-3,few,TRBV20-1,-,TGCAGTGCTTTGCGGGACACAGATACGCAGTATTTT,CSALRDTDTQYF
TRBJ1-1,-,TRBV3-1,-,TGTGCCAGCAGCCCCCTTGAAAGGGGTGAAGCTTTCTTT,CASSPLERGEAFF